These T cell receptor beta chains were read from a single sample in a study of radiation and T cells in renal cell carcinoma. The assay was immunoSEQ multiplex PCR, and TCRdb's table has in-frame clones only and misses some. Here the sample spans 55,000 to 65,000 clones, around 78% being singletons. The sample in question was blood, obtained from a patient whose treatment included radiotherapy and nephrectomy. The origin of the receptors is a man aged 60-69 years with renal cell carcinoma. Each CDR3 is given without its conserved first and last residue. Clone size, where shown, is once, few, many, or a class for clones that have expanded.

j_call | v_call | cdr3_length | clone_size | cdr3_aa
TRBJ1-1 | TRBV10-2 | 14 | - | ANWGGGGVGNTEAF
TRBJ2-2 | TRBV14 | 13 | - | ASSQGLAGTGELF
TRBJ2-3 | TRBV4-3 | 16 | few | ASSQDPTGDAYADTQY
TRBJ2-5 | TRBV5-4 | 11 | - | ASSRYYQETQY
TRBJ1-1 | TRBV19 | 11 | few | ASSPNRGTEAF
TRBJ1-1 | TRBV7-8 | 12 | few | ASSSGTIWTEAF
TRBJ1-3 | TRBV15 | 13 | - | ATSLGGISGNTIY
TRBJ2-1 | TRBV5-1 | 15 | - | ASSNLAGGPRSNEQF
TRBJ2-1 | TRBV9 | 14 | - | ASSVDIASSYNEQF
TRBJ2-4 | TRBV18 | 10 | - | ASSPIQGAAS
TRBJ2-3 | TRBV30 | 9 | once | AWSVGNTQY
TRBJ1-4 | TRBV15 | 16 | - | ATSVRQGALGTNEKLF
TRBJ2-7 | TRBV7-2 | 11 | - | ASSLGRLYEQY
TRBJ1-3 | TRBV6-6 | 13 | - | ASSYSDSSGNTIY
TRBJ1-1 | TRBV19 | 11 | - | ASSGPTNTEAF
TRBJ1-3 | TRBV9 | 14 | - | ASSVVGAVAGNTIY
TRBJ2-5 | TRBV9 | 14 | - | ASSGYWTSGEETQY
TRBJ1-5 | TRBV18 | 11 | - | ASSREDNQPQH
TRBJ2-2 | TRBV29-1 | 10 | - | SVDTNTGELF
TRBJ1-1 | TRBV4-3 | 13 | - | ASSQEGSMNTEAF
TRBJ1-4 | TRBV14 | 14 | - | ASSRNPYPNNEKLF
TRBJ1-1 | TRBV7-9 | 14 | - | ASSSGGTGSVTEAF
TRBJ2-2 | TRBV28 | 13 | many | ASTRREGLHGELF
TRBJ2-3 | TRBV10-3 | 12 | - | AISESRDADTQY
TRBJ2-6 | TRBV5-8 | 17 | - | ASSLLFRDPISGANVLT
TRBJ1-6 | TRBV6-6 | 13 | - | ASTRAAQFESPLH
TRBJ2-5 | TRBV29-1 | 10 | medium-sized | SYGTDQETQY
TRBJ2-2 | TRBV19 | 14 | - | ASSTDTFSGTGELF
TRBJ1-1 | TRBV14 | 12 | - | ASSQSRRGTEAF
TRBJ1-5 | TRBV4-2 | 14 | once | ASSQAIGGGNQPQH
TRBJ1-1 | TRBV7-8 | 10 | - | ASSLWTLEAF
TRBJ2-1 | TRBV7-9 | 14 | - | ASSSRLAGGTNEQF
TRBJ2-5 | TRBV5-6 | 12 | - | ASSRTGGEETQY
TRBJ1-1 | TRBV5-1 | 16 | - | ASGVFGQGNKMNTEAF
TRBJ1-1 | TRBV13 | 12 | few | ASMPKPLNTEAF
TRBJ2-1 | TRBV14 | 11 | - | ASSQDLGTKQF
TRBJ1-1 | TRBV30 | 17 | - | AWSATGGAGTRMNTEAF
TRBJ2-3 | TRBV4-3 | 14 | - | ASSQVGGEVTDTQY
- | TRBV5-6 | 11 | - | ASSSGPRYEQY
TRBJ2-2 | TRBV5-1 | 13 | once | ASSFGATNTGELF